This T cell receptor beta chain was captured in a study of blood T cells in healthy people across ages. Overall study results and limits: The recorded TCR beta diversity per million T cells decreased in a roughly linear manner with age.

Looked up from germline, CDR1 is SEHNR and CDR2 is FQNEAQ (reference sequence). The CDR3 consists of 13 residues. Trimming pared 3 bases from V and 8 bases from J, leaving 13 bases between. Combining a sample-barcoded 5' primer with a J-beta primer mix, a second PCR ran for 7 to 11 cycles. One entry per CDR3 protein, called by TCRdb with MiXCR from the 5' RACE reads. Among more than 650,000 distinct CDR3 sequences listed, roughly 50% were seen once. This clonotype was counted between two and nine times. Its specificity is not known. The sequence was obtained from a man older than 75 in good health. The sample taken for sequencing was blood. The gene calls are TRBV7-9 and TRBJ1-2; no definite D call. The CDR3 region has the DNA TGTGCCAGCAGCTTGGGTACATTCGAAGGCTACACCTTC. Its translation is CASSLGTFEGYTF.